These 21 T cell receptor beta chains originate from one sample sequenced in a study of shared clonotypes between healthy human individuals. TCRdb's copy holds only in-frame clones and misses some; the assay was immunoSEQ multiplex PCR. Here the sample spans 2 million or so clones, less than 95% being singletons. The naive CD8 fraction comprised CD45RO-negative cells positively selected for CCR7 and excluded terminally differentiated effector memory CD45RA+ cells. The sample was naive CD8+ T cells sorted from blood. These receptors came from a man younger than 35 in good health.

CDR3 sequence reads: CAWSEVTPDEQYF. The CDR3 coding sequence is TGTGCCTGGAGTGAGGTAACGCCCGACGAGCAGTACTTC. This chain joins TRBV30 and TRBJ2-7; unclear D gene. V was clipped by 1 base and J by 5 bases, with 12 bases between them. Looked up from germline, CDR1 is GTSNPN and CDR2 is SVGIG (reference sequence). The CDR3 has 13 residues.

The CDR3 bases are TGTGCCAGCAGTTTAATGGGGACTAGCGGGCCCGGGGAGCTGTTTTTT. Its translation is CASSLMGTSGPGELFF. The chain couples TRBV27 to TRBJ2-2; 12 bases are a match to TRBD2. This CDR3 spans 16 amino acids. V lost 2 bases and J lost 6; bases outside the gene matches: 4. Germline CDR1 is MNHEY and CDR2 is SMNVEV (reference sequence).

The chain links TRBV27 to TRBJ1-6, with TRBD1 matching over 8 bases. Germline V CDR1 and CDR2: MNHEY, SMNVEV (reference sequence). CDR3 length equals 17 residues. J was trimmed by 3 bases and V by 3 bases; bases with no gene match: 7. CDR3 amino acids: CASSFGAGGLYNSPLHF. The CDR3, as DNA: TGTGCCAGCAGTTTTGGCGCAGGGGGCCTCTATAATTCACCCCTCCACTTT.

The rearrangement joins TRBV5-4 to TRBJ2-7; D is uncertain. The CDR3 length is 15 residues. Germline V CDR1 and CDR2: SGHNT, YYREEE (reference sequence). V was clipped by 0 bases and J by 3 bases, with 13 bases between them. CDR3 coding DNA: TGTGCCAGCAGCTTGGCATCTGAAGGAATCTACGAGCAGTACTTC. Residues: CASSLASEGIYEQYF.

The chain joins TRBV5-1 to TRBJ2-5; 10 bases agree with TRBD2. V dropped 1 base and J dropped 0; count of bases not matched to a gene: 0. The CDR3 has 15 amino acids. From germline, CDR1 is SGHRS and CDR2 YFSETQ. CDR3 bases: TGCGCCAGCAGCTTGACTAGCGGGGACCAAGAGACCCAGTACTTC. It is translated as CASSLTSGDQETQYF. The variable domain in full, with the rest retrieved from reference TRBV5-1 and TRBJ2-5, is KAGVTQTPRYLIKTRGQQVTLSCSPISGHRSVSWYQQTPGQGLQFLFEYFSETQRNKGNFPGRFSGRQFSNSRSEMNVSTLELGDSALYLCASSLTSGDQETQYFGPGTRLLVL.

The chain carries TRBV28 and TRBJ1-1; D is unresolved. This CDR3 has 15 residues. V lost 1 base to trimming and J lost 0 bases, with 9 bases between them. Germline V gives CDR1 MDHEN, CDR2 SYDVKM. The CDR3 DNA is TGTGCCAGCAGTTTATATCGAGATATGAACACTGAAGCTTTCTTT. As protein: CASSLYRDMNTEAFF.

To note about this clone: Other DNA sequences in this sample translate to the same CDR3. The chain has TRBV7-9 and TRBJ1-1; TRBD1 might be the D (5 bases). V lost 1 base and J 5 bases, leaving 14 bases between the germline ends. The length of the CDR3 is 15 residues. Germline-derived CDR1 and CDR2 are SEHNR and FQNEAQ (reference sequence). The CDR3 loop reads CASSLGQGTGTEAFF. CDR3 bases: TGTGCCAGCAGCTTAGGTCAGGGAACTGGGACTGAAGCTTTCTTT.

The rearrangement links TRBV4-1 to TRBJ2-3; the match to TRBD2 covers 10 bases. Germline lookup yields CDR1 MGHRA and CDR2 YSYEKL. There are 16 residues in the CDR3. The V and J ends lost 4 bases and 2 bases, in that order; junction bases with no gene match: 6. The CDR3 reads CASSLRGLADTDTQYF. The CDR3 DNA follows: TGCGCCAGCAGCCTCCGAGGACTAGCGGACACAGATACGCAGTATTTT.

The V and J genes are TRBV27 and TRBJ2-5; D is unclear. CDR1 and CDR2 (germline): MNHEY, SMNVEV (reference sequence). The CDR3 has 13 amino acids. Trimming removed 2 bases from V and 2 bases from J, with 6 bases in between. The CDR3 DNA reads TGTGCCAGCAGTTTAGGGTGGCAAGAGACCCAGTACTTC. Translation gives CASSLGWQETQYF.

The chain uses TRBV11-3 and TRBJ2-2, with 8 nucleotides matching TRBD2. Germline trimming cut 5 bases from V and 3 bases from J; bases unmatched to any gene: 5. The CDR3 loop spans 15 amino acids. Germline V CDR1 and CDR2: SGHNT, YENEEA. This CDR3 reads CASSLTSGDTGELFF. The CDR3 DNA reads TGTGCCAGCAGCCTTACTAGCGGCGACACCGGGGAGCTGTTTTTT.

CDR3 region: CASSLRQDLNQPQHF. In DNA form, the CDR3 reads TGCGCCAGCAGCCTCCGCCAGGACCTAAATCAGCCCCAGCATTTT. V is TRBV4-1 and J is TRBJ1-5, with D hard to call. The germline V and J ends were trimmed by 4 bases and 4 bases, with 14 bases remaining between them. The CDR3 contains 15 residues. CDR1 and CDR2 (germline): MGHRA, YSYEKL.

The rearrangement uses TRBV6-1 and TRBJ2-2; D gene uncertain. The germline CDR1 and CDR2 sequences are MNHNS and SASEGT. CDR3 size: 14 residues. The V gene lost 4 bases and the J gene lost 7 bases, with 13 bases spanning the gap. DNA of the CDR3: TGTGCCAGCAGTGCCCTGGTCCCGGGCGGGGAGCTGTTTTTT. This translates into CASSALVPGGELFF.

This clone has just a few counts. CDR3 residues: CASSVDILGSPLHF. CDR3 nucleotide sequence: TGTGCCAGCAGCGTAGACATACTGGGTTCACCCCTCCACTTT. The chain is built from TRBV9 and TRBJ1-6; D remains ambiguous. The length of the CDR3 is 14 residues. Trimming shortened V by 0 bases and J by 9 bases, and 10 bases separated the two germline ends. Germline assignment: CDR1 SGDLS and CDR2 YYNGEE.

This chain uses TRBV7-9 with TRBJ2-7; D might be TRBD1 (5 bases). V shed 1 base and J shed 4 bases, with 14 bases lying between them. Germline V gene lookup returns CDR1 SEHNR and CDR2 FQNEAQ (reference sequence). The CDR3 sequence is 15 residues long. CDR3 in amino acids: CASSLDRRDQYEQYF. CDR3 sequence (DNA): TGTGCCAGCAGCTTAGACCGCAGGGATCAGTACGAGCAGTACTTC.

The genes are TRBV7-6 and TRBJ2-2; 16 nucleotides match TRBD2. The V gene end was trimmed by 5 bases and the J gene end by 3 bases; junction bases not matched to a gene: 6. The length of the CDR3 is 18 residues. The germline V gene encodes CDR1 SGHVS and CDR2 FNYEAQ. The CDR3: CASSPGLAGGHDTGELFF. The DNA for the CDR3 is TGTGCCAGCAGCCCGGGACTAGCGGGGGGGCACGACACCGGGGAGCTGTTTTTT.

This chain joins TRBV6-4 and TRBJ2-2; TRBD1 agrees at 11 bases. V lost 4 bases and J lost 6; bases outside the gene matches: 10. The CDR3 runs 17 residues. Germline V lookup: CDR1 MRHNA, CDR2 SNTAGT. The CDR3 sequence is CASSAFGQGAGAGELFF. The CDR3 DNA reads TGTGCCAGCAGTGCCTTCGGACAGGGGGCTGGCGCCGGGGAGCTGTTTTTT.

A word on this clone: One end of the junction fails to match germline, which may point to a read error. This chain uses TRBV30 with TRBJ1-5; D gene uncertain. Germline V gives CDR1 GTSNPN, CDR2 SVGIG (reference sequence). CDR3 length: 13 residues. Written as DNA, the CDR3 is TGTGTCTGGAGCACAGATAGCAATCAGCCCCAGCATTTT. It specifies CVWSTDSNQPQHF.

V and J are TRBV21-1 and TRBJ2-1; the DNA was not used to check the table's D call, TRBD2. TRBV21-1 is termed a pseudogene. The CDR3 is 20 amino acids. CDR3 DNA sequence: TGTGCCAGCAGCCCTCACCTTGAGGGTAGCGGGAGGAAGAACTACAATGAGCAGTTCTTC. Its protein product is CASSPHLEGSGRKNYNEQFF.

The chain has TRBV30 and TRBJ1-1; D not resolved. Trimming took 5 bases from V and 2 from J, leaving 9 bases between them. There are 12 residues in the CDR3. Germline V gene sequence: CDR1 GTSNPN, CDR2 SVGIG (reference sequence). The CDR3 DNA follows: TGTGCCTGGGGGAGTATCAACACTGAAGCTTTCTTT. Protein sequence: CAWGSINTEAFF.

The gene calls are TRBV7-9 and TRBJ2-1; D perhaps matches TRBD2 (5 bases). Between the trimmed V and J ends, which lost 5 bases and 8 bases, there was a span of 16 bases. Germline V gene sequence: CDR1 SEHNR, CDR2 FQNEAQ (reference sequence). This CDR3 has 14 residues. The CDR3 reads CASSLSTSTDEQFF. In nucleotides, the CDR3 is TGTGCCAGCAGCCTCTCTACTAGTACCGATGAGCAGTTCTTC.

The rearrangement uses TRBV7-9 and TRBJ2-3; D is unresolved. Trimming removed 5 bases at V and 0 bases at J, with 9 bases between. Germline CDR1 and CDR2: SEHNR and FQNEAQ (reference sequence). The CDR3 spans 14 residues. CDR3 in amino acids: CASSAAASTDTQYF. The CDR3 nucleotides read TGTGCCAGCAGCGCGGCGGCTAGCACAGATACGCAGTATTTT.